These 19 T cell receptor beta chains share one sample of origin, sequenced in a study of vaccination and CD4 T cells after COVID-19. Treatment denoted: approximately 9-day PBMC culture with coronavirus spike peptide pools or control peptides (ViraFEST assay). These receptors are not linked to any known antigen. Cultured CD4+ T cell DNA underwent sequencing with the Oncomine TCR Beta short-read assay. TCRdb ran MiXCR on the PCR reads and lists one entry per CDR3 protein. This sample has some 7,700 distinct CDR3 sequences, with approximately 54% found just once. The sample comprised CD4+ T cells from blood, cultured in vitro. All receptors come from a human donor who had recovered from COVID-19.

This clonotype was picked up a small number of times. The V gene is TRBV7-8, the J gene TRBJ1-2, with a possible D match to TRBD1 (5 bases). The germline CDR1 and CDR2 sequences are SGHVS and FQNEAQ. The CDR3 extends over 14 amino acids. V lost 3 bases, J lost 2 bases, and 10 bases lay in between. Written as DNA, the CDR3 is TGTGCCAGCAGCTTCCGCGACAGCAACTATGGCTACACCTTC. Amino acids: CASSFRDSNYGYTF.

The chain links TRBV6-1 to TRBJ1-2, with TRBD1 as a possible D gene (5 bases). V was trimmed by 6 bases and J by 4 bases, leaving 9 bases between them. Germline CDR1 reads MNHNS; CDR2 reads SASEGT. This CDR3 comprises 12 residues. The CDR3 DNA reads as TGTGCCAGCAGGGGGGGGTCCTATGGCTACACCTTC. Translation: CASRGGSYGYTF.

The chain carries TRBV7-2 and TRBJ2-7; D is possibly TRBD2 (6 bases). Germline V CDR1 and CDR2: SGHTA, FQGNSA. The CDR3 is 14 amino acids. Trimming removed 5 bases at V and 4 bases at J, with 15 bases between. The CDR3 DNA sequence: TGTGCCAGCAGCATAACGGCGGGATCTTACGAGCAGTACTTC. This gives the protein CASSITAGSYEQYF.

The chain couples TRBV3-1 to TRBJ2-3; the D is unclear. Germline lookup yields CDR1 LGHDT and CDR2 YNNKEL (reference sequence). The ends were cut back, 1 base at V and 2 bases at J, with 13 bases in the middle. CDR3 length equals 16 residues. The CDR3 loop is CASSQAVPDNTDTQYF. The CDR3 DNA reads TGTGCCAGCAGCCAAGCCGTCCCAGATAACACAGATACGCAGTATTTT.

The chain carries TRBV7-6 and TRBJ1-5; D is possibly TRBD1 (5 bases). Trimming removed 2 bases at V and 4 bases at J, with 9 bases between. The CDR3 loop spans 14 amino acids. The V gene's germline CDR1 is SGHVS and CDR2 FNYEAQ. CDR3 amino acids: CASSLLGANQPQHF. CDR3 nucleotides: TGTGCCAGCAGCTTACTTGGGGCTAATCAGCCCCAGCATTTT. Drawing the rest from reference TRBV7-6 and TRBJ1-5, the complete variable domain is GAGVSQSPRYKVTKRGQDVALRCDPISGHVSLYWYRQALGQGPEFLTYFNYEAQQDKSGLPNDRFSAERPEGSISTLTIQRTEQRDSAMYRCASSLLGANQPQHFGDGTRLSIL.

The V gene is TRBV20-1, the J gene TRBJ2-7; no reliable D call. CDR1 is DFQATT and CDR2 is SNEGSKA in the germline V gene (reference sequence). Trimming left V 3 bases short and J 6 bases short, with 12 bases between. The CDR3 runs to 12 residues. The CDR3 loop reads CSARGFGFEQYF. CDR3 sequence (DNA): TGCAGTGCTAGGGGTTTTGGTTTCGAGCAGTACTTC.

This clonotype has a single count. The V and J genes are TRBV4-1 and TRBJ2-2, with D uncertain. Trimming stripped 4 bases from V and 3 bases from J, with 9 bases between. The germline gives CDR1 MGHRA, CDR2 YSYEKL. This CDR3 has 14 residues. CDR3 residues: CASSPQEYTGELFF. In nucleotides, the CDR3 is TGCGCCAGCAGCCCGCAGGAATACACCGGGGAGCTGTTTTTT.

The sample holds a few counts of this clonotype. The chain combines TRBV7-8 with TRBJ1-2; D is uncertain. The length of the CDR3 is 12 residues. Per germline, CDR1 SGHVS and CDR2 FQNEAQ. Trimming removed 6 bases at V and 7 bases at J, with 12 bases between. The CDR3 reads CASSQTGFGYTF. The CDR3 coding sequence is TGTGCCAGCAGTCAAACGGGGTTTGGCTACACCTTC.

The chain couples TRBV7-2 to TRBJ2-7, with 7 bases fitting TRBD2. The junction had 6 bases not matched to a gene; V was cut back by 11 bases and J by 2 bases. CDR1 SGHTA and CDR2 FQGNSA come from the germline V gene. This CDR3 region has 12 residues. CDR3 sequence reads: CASGGSTYEQYF. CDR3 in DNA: TGTGCCTCCGGGGGGTCTACCTACGAGCAGTACTTC.

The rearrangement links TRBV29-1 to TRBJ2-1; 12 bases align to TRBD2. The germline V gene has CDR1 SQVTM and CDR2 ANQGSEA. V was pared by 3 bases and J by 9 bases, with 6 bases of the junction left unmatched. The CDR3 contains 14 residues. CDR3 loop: CSVDSSGRGGEQFF. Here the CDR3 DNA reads TGCAGCGTTGATTCTAGCGGGAGGGGAGGTGAGCAGTTCTTC.

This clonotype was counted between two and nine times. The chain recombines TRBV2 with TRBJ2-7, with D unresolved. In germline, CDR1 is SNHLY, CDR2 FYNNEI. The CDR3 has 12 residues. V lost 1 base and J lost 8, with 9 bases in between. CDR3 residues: CASSEVGAKQYF. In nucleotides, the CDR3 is TGTGCCAGCAGTGAAGTGGGCGCCAAGCAGTACTTC.

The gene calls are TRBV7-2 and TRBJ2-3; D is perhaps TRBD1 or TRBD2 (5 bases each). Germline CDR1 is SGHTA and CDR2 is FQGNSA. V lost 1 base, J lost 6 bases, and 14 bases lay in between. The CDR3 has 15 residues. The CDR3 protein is CASSLGGQGTDTQYF. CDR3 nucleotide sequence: TGTGCCAGCAGCTTAGGCGGGCAGGGAACTGATACGCAGTATTTT.

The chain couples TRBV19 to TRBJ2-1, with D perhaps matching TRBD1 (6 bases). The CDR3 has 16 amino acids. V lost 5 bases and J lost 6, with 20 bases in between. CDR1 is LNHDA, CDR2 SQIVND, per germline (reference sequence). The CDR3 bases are TGTGCCAGTAGTCTGGTCGGCAGGGGTCAGGGCAATGAGCAGTTCTTC. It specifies CASSLVGRGQGNEQFF.

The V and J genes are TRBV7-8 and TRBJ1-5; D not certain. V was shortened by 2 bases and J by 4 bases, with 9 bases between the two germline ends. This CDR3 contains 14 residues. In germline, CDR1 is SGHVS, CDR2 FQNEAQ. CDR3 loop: CASSLNPGNQPQHF. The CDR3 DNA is TGTGCCAGCAGCTTAAACCCAGGAAATCAGCCCCAGCATTTT.

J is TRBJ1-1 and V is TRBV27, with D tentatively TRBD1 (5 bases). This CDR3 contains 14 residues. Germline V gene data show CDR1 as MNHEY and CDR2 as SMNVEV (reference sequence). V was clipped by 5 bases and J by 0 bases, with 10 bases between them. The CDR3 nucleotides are TGTGCCAGCAGTCTCACGGGGCTGAACACTGAAGCTTTCTTT. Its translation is CASSLTGLNTEAFF.

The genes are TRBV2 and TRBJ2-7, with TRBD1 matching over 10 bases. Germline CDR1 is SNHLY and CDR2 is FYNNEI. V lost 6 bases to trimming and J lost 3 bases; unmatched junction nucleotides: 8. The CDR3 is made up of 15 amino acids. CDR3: CASRTGTGDHYEQYF. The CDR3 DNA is TGTGCCAGCAGGACGGGGACAGGGGACCACTACGAGCAGTACTTC.

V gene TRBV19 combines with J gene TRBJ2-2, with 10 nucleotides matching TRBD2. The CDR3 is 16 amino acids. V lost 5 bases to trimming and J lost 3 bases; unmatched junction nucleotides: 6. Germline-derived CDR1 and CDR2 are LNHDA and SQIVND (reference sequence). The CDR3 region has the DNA TGTGCCAGTAGTTCATCACTAGCGGGGTACACCGGGGAGCTGTTTTTT. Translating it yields CASSSSLAGYTGELFF.

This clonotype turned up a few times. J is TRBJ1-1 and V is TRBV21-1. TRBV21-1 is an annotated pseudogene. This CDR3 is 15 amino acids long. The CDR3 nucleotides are TGTGCCAGCAGCAAAGCGCTCTGGGAGAACACTGAAGCTTTCTTT. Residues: CASSKALWENTEAFF.

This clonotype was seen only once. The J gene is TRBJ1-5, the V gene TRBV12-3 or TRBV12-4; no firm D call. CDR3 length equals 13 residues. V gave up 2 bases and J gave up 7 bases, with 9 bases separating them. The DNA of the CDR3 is TGTGCCAGCAGTTTAAGAGTTTCGCAGCCCCAGCATTTT. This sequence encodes CASSLRVSQPQHF.